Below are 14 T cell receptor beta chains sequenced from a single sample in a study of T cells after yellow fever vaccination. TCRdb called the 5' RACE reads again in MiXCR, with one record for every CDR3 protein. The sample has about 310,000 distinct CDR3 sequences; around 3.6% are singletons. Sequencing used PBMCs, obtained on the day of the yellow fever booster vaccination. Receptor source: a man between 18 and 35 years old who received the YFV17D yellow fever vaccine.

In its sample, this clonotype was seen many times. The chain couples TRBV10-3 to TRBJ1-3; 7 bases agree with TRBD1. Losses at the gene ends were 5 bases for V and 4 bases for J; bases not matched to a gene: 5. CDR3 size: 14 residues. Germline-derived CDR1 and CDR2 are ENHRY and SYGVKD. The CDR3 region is CAISTGVSGNTIYF. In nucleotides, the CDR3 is TGTGCCATCAGTACAGGGGTCTCCGGAAACACCATATATTTT.

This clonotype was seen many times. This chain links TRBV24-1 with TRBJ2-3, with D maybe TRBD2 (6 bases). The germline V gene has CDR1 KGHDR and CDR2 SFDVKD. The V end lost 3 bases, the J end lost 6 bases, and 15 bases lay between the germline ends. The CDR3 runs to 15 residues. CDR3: CATSDGRSSVDTQYF. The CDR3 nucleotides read TGTGCCACCAGTGATGGGCGCTCTAGCGTGGATACGCAGTATTTT.

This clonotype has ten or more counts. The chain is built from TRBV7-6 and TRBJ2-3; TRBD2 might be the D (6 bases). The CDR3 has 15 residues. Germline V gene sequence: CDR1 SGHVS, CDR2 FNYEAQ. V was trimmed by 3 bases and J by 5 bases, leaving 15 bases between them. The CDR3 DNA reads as TGTGCCAGCAGCTTCGGCGGGGCTGAGGTAGATACGCAGTATTTT. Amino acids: CASSFGGAEVDTQYF.

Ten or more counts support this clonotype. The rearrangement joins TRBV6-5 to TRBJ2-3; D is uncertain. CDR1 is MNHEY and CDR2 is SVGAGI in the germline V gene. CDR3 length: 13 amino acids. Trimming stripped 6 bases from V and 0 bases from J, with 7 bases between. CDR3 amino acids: CASRPTSTDTQYF. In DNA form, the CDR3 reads TGTGCCAGCAGACCTACTAGCACAGATACGCAGTATTTT.

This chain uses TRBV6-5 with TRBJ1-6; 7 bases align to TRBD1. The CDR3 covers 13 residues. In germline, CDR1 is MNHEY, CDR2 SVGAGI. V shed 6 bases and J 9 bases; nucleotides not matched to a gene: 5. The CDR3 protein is CASRGQKTSPLHF. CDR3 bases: TGTGCCAGCAGGGGACAGAAGACTTCACCCCTCCACTTT.

The chain's CDR3 is CASSLGTGQGETQYF. CDR3 DNA sequence: TGTGCCAGCAGTTTGGGCACAGGGCAAGGAGAGACCCAGTACTTC. V and J are TRBV28 and TRBJ2-5; possible D gene TRBD1, 6 bases. The CDR3 is 15 amino acids. Germline V gene sequence: CDR1 MDHEN, CDR2 SYDVKM. V was trimmed by 3 bases and J by 4 bases, leaving 15 bases between them.

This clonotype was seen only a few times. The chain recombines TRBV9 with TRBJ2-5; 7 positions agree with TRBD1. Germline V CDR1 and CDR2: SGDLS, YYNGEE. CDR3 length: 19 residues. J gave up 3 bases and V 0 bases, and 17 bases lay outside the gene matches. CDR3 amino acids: CASSVAGGVWDSLEETQYF. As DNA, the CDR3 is TGTGCCAGCAGCGTAGCCGGTGGTGTATGGGACAGTCTGGAAGAGACCCAGTACTTC.

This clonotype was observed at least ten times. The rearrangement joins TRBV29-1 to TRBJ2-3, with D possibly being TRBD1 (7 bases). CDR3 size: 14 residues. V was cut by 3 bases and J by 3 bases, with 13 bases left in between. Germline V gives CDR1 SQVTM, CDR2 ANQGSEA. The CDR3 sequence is CSVERGRGTDTQYF. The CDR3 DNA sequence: TGCAGCGTTGAGCGGGGCAGGGGGACAGATACGCAGTATTTT.

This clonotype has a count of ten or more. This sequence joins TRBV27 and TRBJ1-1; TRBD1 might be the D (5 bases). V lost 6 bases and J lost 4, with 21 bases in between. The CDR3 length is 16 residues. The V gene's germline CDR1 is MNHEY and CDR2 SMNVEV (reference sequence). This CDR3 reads CASSRVGGVFITEAFF. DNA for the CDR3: TGTGCCAGCAGCCGAGTTGGGGGTGTCTTTATCACTGAAGCTTTCTTT.

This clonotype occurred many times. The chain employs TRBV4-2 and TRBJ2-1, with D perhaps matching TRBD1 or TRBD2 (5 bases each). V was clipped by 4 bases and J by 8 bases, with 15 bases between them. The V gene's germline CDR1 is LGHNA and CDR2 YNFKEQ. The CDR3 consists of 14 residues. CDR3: CASSLHHGADEQFF. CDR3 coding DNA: TGTGCCAGCAGCCTCCACCACGGGGCCGATGAGCAGTTCTTC.

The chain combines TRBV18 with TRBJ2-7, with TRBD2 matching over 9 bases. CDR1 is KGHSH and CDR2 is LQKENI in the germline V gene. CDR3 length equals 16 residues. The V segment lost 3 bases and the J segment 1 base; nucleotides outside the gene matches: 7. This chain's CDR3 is CASSPRLAGFSYEQYF. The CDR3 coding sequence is TGTGCCAGCTCACCTCGGCTAGCGGGGTTTTCCTACGAGCAGTACTTC. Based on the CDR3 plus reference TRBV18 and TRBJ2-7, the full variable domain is NAGVMQNPRHLVRRRGQEARLRCSPMKGHSHVYWYRQLPEEGLKFMVYLQKENIIDESGMPKERFSAEFPKEGPSILRIQQVVRGDSAAYFCASSPRLAGFSYEQYFGPGTRLTVT.

CDR3 region: CSVDHRGGNQPQHF. The CDR3 DNA follows: TGCAGCGTTGATCACAGGGGCGGCAATCAGCCCCAGCATTTT. The genes are TRBV29-1 and TRBJ1-5, with 7 bases matching TRBD1. The CDR3 loop spans 14 amino acids. The germline V gene encodes CDR1 SQVTM and CDR2 ANQGSEA. After removal of 3 bases from V and 2 bases from J, the junction contained 4 bases not matched to a gene.

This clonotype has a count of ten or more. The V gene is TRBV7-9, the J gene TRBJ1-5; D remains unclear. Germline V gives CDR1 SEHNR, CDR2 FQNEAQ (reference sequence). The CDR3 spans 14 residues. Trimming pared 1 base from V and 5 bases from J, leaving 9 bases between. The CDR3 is CASSLGQDHQPQHF. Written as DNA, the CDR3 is TGTGCCAGCAGCTTAGGGCAGGACCATCAGCCCCAGCATTTT.

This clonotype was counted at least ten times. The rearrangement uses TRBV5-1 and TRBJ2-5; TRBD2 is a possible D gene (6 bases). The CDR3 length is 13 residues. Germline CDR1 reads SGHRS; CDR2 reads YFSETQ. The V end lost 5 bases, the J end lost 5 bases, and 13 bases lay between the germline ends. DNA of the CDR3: TGCGCCAGCAGTCGCACGGGAGCGGAGACCCAGTACTTC. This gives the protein CASSRTGAETQYF.